This entry features one T cell receptor beta chain sequence. The antigen is not known. This entry belongs to a study of T cells in localized non-small cell lung cancer. General study results and limits: In adjacent lung, a median approximately 60 of the top 100 tumor clones were found. Only one tumor region went through sequencing, so heterogeneity may still be there.

Sequencing used immunoSEQ multiplex PCR; TCRdb keeps in-frame clones, though not all of them. Among about 40,000 clones listed, around 81% were seen once. This specimen consisted of peripheral blood mononuclear cells, obtained before any cancer treatment. This clonotype was sampled from a male donor at least 60 years old with stage II lung adenocarcinoma.

The CDR3 DNA sequence: TGCGCCAGCAGCGTCCTACAGGGGAACTACGAGCAGTACTTC. As protein: CASSVLQGNYEQYF. The chain links TRBV5-1 to TRBJ2-7; 7 bases align to TRBD1. The junction had 7 bases not matched to a gene; V was cut back by 4 bases and J by 3 bases. Germline lookup yields CDR1 SGHRS and CDR2 YFSETQ. The CDR3 runs 14 residues.